These 30 T cell receptor beta chains share one sample of origin, sequenced in a study of T and B cells in COVID-19 patients. TRB rearrangements were amplified by multiplex PCR with BIOMED2 TRB-A/B primers. TCRdb passed the multiplex PCR reads through MiXCR, listing each CDR3 protein once. Among more than 7,000 distinct CDR3 sequences listed, over 35% were seen once. From blood, about 250-500 ng of genomic DNA served as TRB template. Sequencing input: blood. All receptors come from a human donor who had recovered from COVID-19.

The sample holds a few counts of this clonotype. This sequence joins TRBV27 and TRBJ1-6; 10 bases align to TRBD1. The junction had 8 bases not matched to a gene; V was cut back by 8 bases and J by 7 bases. The CDR3 is made up of 15 amino acids. The germline V gene encodes CDR1 MNHEY and CDR2 SMNVEV (reference sequence). This CDR3 reads CASAVQDRGNSPLHF. CDR3 bases: TGTGCCAGCGCCGTACAGGACAGGGGGAATTCACCCCTCCACTTT.

This clonotype showed up just a few times. The chain carries TRBV5-6 and TRBJ1-6, with D possibly matching TRBD1 (5 bases). The CDR3 is 14 amino acids. The germline V and J ends were trimmed by 4 bases and 5 bases, with 10 bases remaining between them. Germline V gene lookup returns CDR1 SGHDT and CDR2 YYEEEE. The CDR3 spells CASSAGRHNSPLHF. CDR3 DNA sequence: TGTGCCAGCAGCGCGGGACGGCATAATTCACCCCTCCACTTT.

Within the sample, this clonotype is medium-sized (0.01 to 0.1%). V usage is TRBV19 and J usage is TRBJ2-1; D unresolved. CDR1 and CDR2 from the germline V gene are LNHDA and SQIVND (reference sequence). The CDR3 loop spans 15 amino acids. V lost 5 bases to trimming and J lost 7 bases, with 18 bases between them. The chain's CDR3 is CASSSRTAKGNEQFF. CDR3 nucleotides: TGTGCCAGTAGTTCCCGGACCGCCAAGGGTAATGAGCAGTTCTTC.

V is TRBV5-1 and J is TRBJ2-5; D unresolved. The CDR3 length is 13 residues. Germline values: CDR1 SGHRS, CDR2 YFSETQ. V dropped 3 bases and J dropped 1 base, with 7 bases sitting between them. The CDR3 region has the DNA TGCGCCAGCAGCTCCCGCCCCCAAGAGACCCAGTACTTC. The encoded protein is CASSSRPQETQYF.

The chain joins TRBV30 to TRBJ1-3, with D hard to call. CDR3 size: 13 residues. Trimming removed 2 bases at V and 1 base at J, with 6 bases between. Germline V gene data show CDR1 as GTSNPN and CDR2 as SVGIG (reference sequence). The CDR3 nucleotides read TGTGCCTGGAGTCCCGGGTCTGGAAACACCATATATTTT. It encodes CAWSPGSGNTIYF.

The gene calls are TRBV6-2 or TRBV6-3 and TRBJ1-3; D is possibly TRBD1 (6 bases). The CDR3 covers 15 residues. Germline CDR1 is MNHEY and CDR2 is SVGEGT. Trimming pared 6 bases from V and 5 bases from J, leaving 17 bases between. The CDR3 sequence: CASRRLQGSRNTIYF. The CDR3 nucleotides read TGTGCCAGCAGGAGACTACAGGGTTCCAGAAACACCATATATTTT.

The table lists this clonotype with a few counts. The genes are TRBV5-5 and TRBJ2-7; 8 bases are shared with TRBD2. Germline assignment: CDR1 SGHKS and CDR2 YYEKEE (reference sequence). The CDR3 consists of 14 residues. V shed 5 bases and J 2 bases; nucleotides not matched to a gene: 6. CDR3 amino acids: CASSREGQAYEQYV. In nucleotides, the CDR3 is TGTGCCAGCAGTCGGGAGGGGCAGGCCTACGAGCAGTACGTC.

This clonotype has more than one count but fewer than ten. The chain uses TRBV11-3 and TRBJ2-4; no firm D call. V lost 2 bases to trimming and J lost 2 bases, with 10 bases between them. Germline assignment: CDR1 SGHNT and CDR2 YENEEA. The CDR3 spans 15 residues. The CDR3 DNA follows: TGTGCCAGCAGCTTATCGGTGGGGACCAAAAACATTCAGTACTTC. This sequence encodes CASSLSVGTKNIQYF.

CDR3 coding DNA: TGTGCCAGCAGGCCACAGGGGGCTGCCGGGGAGCTGTTTTTT. Its translation: CASRPQGAAGELFF. V is TRBV6-1 and J is TRBJ2-2; 9 bases align to TRBD1. CDR1 is MNHNS and CDR2 is SASEGT in the germline V gene. V trimming: 6 bases; J trimming: 6 bases; junction bases outside the gene matches: 5. The CDR3 is 14 residues long.

This chain links TRBV7-9 with TRBJ1-2; D is perhaps TRBD1 (5 bases). With 4 bases removed from V and 4 bases from J, the gap between germline ends came to 16 bases. CDR3 length equals 15 residues. Germline-derived CDR1 and CDR2 are SEHNR and FQNEAQ (reference sequence). The CDR3 DNA reads as TGTGCCAGCAGCTCACGACAGCCGCTCTTCTATGGCTACACCTTC. Protein product: CASSSRQPLFYGYTF.

V is TRBV5-6 and J is TRBJ2-7; D not certain. The CDR3 runs 15 residues. CDR1 is SGHDT and CDR2 is YYEEEE in the germline V gene. V was shortened by 0 bases and J by 2 bases, with 12 bases between the two germline ends. DNA for the CDR3: TGTGCCAGCAGCTTGGGGGGATCGGGTACCTACGAGCAGTACGTC. It translates to CASSLGGSGTYEQYV.

The chain carries TRBV29-1 and TRBJ1-2; D may be TRBD1 (5 bases). Trimming shortened V by 1 base and J by 5 bases, and 20 bases separated the two germline ends. The CDR3 has 16 residues. Germline V gene lookup returns CDR1 SQVTM and CDR2 ANQGSEA. CDR3 loop: CSVEGGPRSLPYGYTF. The CDR3 bases are TGCAGCGTTGAAGGGGGCCCCAGATCGCTGCCTTATGGCTACACCTTC.

On this clonotype: One end of the junction is discordant with germline, which a read error may explain. CDR3 sequence reads: CASSQGWDGYTF. CDR3 DNA sequence: TGCGCCAGCAGCCAAGGGTGGGATGGCTACACCTTC. The rearrangement links TRBV4-2 to TRBJ1-2; D gene unclear. Germline values: CDR1 LGHNA, CDR2 YNFKEQ. The CDR3 covers 12 residues.

The chain carries TRBV30 and TRBJ1-2; tentative D call: TRBD1 (5 bases). Per the germline V gene, CDR1 is GTSNPN and CDR2 is SVGIG (reference sequence). Trimming took off 2 bases at V and 6 bases at J, with 13 bases between the two ends. The CDR3 length is 13 residues. The CDR3 reads CAWSRRAWDGYTF. The CDR3 DNA is TGTGCCTGGAGTCGCAGGGCGTGGGATGGCTACACCTTC.

This clonotype was observed a few times. The rearrangement links TRBV29-1 to TRBJ1-5; a weak D match, TRBD1 (6 bases). Germline lookup yields CDR1 SQVTM and CDR2 ANQGSEA. The CDR3 consists of 13 residues. V dropped 4 bases and J dropped 2 bases, with 9 bases sitting between them. The CDR3 DNA reads TGCAGCGTTGGAAAGGGGGGCAATCAGCCCCAGCATTTT. Its translation is CSVGKGGNQPQHF.

This clonotype is labeled as medium-sized. The rearrangement joins TRBV15 to TRBJ2-1; TRBD1 agrees at 8 bases. Germline CDR1 and CDR2: LNHNV and YYDKDF (reference sequence). V trimming: 0 bases; J trimming: 4 bases; junction bases outside the gene matches: 5. The CDR3 is made up of 16 amino acids. The CDR3 is CATSRDGTGIYNEQFF. The CDR3 DNA sequence: TGTGCCACCAGCAGAGACGGGACAGGCATATACAATGAGCAGTTCTTC.

By sample share, this clonotype is medium-sized (0.01 to 0.1%). The rearrangement uses TRBV29-1 and TRBJ2-7; D is perhaps TRBD1 (6 bases). In germline, CDR1 is SQVTM, CDR2 ANQGSEA. V was shortened by 8 bases and J by 3 bases, with 11 bases between the two germline ends. The CDR3 extends over 11 amino acids. The CDR3 DNA sequence: TGCAGCCACAGGGATGGCTACGAGCAGTACTTC. Protein: CSHRDGYEQYF.

This chain joins TRBV15 and TRBJ1-4; D gene uncertain. From germline, CDR1 is LNHNV and CDR2 YYDKDF (reference sequence). Between the trimmed V and J ends, which lost 2 bases and 2 bases, there was a span of 3 bases. This CDR3 spans 13 amino acids. The CDR3 loop is CATSRNTNEKLFF. The CDR3 nucleotides are TGTGCCACCAGCAGAAACACTAATGAAAAACTGTTTTTT.

J is TRBJ2-2 and V is TRBV20-1, with TRBD1 identical over 11 bases. V lost 3 bases, J lost 7 bases, and 1 base stayed unmatched. The CDR3 is 13 residues long. Germline values: CDR1 DFQATT, CDR2 SNEGSKA (reference sequence). In DNA form, the CDR3 reads TGCAGTGCTAGCGGGACAGGGGGCGGGGAGCTGTTTTTT. Its translation: CSASGTGGGELFF.

The V and J genes are TRBV29-1 and TRBJ1-1, with 9 bases fitting TRBD1. The V gene end was trimmed by 7 bases and the J gene end by 7 bases; junction bases not matched to a gene: 1. This CDR3 is 10 amino acids long. CDR1 is SQVTM and CDR2 is ANQGSEA in the germline V gene. The CDR3 bases are TGCAGCGGGGGACAGGGTGAAGCTTTCTTT. The encoded protein is CSGGQGEAFF.

This clonotype is medium-sized. This rearrangement joins TRBV29-1 to TRBJ2-3, with no clear D. The CDR3 length is 10 residues. V was clipped by 6 bases and J by 2 bases, with 3 bases between them. CDR1 and CDR2 (germline): SQVTM, ANQGSEA. The CDR3 DNA reads as TGCAGCGTACACACAGATACGCAGTATTTT. Translating gives CSVHTDTQYF.

Comment on this clonotype: One end of the junction is discordant with germline, which a read error may explain. The rearrangement links TRBV15 to TRBJ2-2, with D possibly being TRBD1 (6 bases). This CDR3 has 14 amino acids. Per germline, CDR1 LNHNV and CDR2 YYDKDF (reference sequence). The CDR3 spells CATSDKRGIGELSF. The CDR3 nucleotides are TGTGCCACCAGCGATAAAAGGGGGATCGGGGAGCTGTCTTTT.

V is TRBV19 and J is TRBJ2-6; D remains unclear. CDR3 length equals 16 residues. Deletions cut 8 bases from V and 0 bases from J, with 14 bases between. CDR1 is LNHDA, CDR2 SQIVND, per germline (reference sequence). The CDR3 bases are TGTGCCAGTGGGCCCTTCAGCGACTCTGGGGCCAACGTCCTGACTTTC. This sequence encodes CASGPFSDSGANVLTF.

V and J are TRBV19 and TRBJ1-2, with D hard to call. Germline CDR1 LNHDA, CDR2 SQIVND (reference sequence). Trimming took 5 bases from V and 6 from J, leaving 10 bases between them. This CDR3 has 12 amino acids. The CDR3 is CASSFLADGYTF. The DNA of the CDR3 is TGTGCCAGTAGTTTCTTAGCGGATGGCTACACCTTC.

This chain connects TRBV19 to TRBJ1-2, with 7 bases that match TRBD1. The V gene end was trimmed by 6 bases and the J gene end by 4 bases; junction bases not matched to a gene: 8. Germline lookup yields CDR1 LNHDA and CDR2 SQIVND (reference sequence). The CDR3 totals 14 residues. CDR3 sequence: CASSPPTGSYGYTF. CDR3 bases: TGTGCCAGTAGCCCACCGACAGGGAGCTATGGCTACACCTTC.

This clonotype turned up a few times. V is TRBV6-5 and J is TRBJ2-1, with 13 nucleotides matching TRBD2. Trimming removed 2 bases from V and 3 bases from J; junction bases left unmatched: 1. The germline gives CDR1 MNHEY, CDR2 SVGAGI. This CDR3 spans 16 amino acids. The CDR3 is CASSYGTSGVYNEQFF. The CDR3 nucleotides are TGTGCCAGCAGTTACGGGACTAGCGGGGTCTACAATGAGCAGTTCTTC.

This rearrangement joins TRBV18 to TRBJ1-1; the D is unclear. This CDR3 spans 13 amino acids. CDR1 is KGHSH, CDR2 LQKENI, per germline. The ends were cut back, 2 bases at V and 0 bases at J, with 4 bases in the middle. The CDR3 region has the DNA TGTGCCAGCTCACCAAGCATGAACACTGAAGCTTTCTTT. This gives the protein CASSPSMNTEAFF.

This chain joins TRBV6-6 and TRBJ2-5; D call uncertain. This CDR3 comprises 13 residues. Per the germline V gene, CDR1 is MNHNY and CDR2 is SVGAGI (reference sequence). Trimming removed 6 bases at V and 4 bases at J, with 12 bases between. CDR3 residues: CASSRAAVETQYF. CDR3 DNA: TGTGCCAGCAGCCGGGCAGCTGTAGAGACCCAGTACTTC.

The chain links TRBV28 to TRBJ2-1; a weak D match, TRBD1 (7 bases). Between the trimmed V and J ends, which lost 5 bases and 7 bases, there was a span of 18 bases. From germline, CDR1 is MDHEN and CDR2 SYDVKM. The CDR3 covers 15 residues. CDR3 bases: TGTGCCAGCAGTCGCGGGACAGTGGGGAGGAATGAGCAGTTCTTC. Translation: CASSRGTVGRNEQFF.

The chain couples TRBV29-1 to TRBJ2-3; 7 bases align to TRBD1. The CDR3 runs 12 residues. Losses at the gene ends were 8 bases for V and 6 bases for J; bases not matched to a gene: 8. Germline V gene lookup returns CDR1 SQVTM and CDR2 ANQGSEA. The CDR3 sequence is CSQKGAGDTQYF. In DNA, the CDR3 is TGCAGCCAGAAGGGGGCCGGGGATACGCAGTATTTT.